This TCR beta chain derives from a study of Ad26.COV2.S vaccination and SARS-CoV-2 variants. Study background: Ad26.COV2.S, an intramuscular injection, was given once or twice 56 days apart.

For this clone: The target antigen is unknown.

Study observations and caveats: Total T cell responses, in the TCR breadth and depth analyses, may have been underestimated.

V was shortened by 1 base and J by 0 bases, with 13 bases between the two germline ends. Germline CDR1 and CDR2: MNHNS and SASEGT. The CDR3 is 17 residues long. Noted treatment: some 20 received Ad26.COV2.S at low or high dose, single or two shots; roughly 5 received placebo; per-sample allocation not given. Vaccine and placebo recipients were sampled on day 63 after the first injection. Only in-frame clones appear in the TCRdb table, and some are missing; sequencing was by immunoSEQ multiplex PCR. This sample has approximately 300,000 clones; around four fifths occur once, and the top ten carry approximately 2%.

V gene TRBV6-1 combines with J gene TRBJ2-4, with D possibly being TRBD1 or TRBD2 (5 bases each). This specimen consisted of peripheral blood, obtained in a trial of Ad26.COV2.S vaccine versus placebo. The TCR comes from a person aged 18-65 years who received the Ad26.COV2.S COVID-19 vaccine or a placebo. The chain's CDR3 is CASSEGRTGLAKNIQYF. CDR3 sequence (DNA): TGTGCCAGCAGTGAAGGGAGAACAGGACTAGCCAAAAACATTCAGTACTTC.